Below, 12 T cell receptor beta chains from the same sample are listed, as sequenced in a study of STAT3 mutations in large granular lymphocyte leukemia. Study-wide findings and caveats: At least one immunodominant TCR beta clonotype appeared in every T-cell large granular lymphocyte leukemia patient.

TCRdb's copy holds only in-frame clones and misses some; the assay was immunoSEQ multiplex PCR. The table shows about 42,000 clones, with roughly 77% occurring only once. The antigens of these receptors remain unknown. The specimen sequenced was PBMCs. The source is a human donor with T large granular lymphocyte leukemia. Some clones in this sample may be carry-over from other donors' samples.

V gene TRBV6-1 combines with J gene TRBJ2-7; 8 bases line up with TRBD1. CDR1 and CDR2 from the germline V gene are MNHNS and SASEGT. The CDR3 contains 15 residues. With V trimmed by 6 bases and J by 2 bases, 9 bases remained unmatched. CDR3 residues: CASSVGQGSPYEQYF. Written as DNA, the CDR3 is TGTGCCAGCAGCGTAGGACAGGGCTCTCCCTACGAGCAGTACTTC.

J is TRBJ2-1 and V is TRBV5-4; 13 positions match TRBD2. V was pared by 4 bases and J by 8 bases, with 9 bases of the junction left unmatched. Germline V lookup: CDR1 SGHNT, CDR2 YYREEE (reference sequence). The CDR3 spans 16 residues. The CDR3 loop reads CASSTRLAGGTDEQFF. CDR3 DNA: TGTGCCAGCAGCACTCGACTAGCGGGGGGAACTGATGAGCAGTTCTTC.

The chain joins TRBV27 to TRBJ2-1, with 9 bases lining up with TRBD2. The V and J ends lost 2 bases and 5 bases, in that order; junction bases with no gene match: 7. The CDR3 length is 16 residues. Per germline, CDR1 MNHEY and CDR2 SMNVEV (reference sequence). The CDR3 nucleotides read TGTGCCAGCAGTTTAGGGCTAGCGGGGTTACACAATGAGCAGTTCTTC. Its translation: CASSLGLAGLHNEQFF.

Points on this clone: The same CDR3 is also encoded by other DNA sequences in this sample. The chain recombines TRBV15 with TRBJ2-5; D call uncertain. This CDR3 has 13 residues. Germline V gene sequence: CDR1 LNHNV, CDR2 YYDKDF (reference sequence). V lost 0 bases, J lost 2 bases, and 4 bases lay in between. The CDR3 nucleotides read TGTGCCACCAGCAGAGATAGTCAAGAGACCCAGTACTTC. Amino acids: CATSRDSQETQYF.

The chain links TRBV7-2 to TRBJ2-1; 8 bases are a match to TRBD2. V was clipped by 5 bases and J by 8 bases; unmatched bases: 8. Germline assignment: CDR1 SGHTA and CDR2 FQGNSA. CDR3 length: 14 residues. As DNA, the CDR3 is TGTGCCAGCAGCCTAAGGACTAGCCTCGATGAGCAGTTCTTC. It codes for CASSLRTSLDEQFF. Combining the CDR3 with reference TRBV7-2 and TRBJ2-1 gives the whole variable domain GAGVSQSPSNKVTEKGKDVELRCDPISGHTALYWYRQSLGQGLEFLIYFQGNSAPDKSGLPSDRFSAERTGGSVSTLTIQRTQQEDSAVYLCASSLRTSLDEQFFGPGTRLTVL.

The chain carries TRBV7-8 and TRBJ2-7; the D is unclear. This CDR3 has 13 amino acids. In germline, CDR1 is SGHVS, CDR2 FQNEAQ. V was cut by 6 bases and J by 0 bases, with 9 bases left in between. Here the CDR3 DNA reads TGTGCCAGCAGAGCCGGGCCCTCCTACGAGCAGTACTTC. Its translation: CASRAGPSYEQYF.

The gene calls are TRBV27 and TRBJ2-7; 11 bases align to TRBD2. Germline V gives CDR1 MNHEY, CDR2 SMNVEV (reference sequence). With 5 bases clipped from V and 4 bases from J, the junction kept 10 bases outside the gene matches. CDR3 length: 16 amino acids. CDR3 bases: TGTGCCAGCAGTCCGCGTAGCGGGGGGGTTAAATACGAGCAGTACTTC. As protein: CASSPRSGGVKYEQYF.

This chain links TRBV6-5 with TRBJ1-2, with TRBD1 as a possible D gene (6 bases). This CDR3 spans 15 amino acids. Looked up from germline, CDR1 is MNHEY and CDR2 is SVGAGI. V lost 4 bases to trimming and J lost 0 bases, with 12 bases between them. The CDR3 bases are TGTGCCAGCAGTTTTACAGGGAATTCTAACTATGGCTACACCTTC. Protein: CASSFTGNSNYGYTF.

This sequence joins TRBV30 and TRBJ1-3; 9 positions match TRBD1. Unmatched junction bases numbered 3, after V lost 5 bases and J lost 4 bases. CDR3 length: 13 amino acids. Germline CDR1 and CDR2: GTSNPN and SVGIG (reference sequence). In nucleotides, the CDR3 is TGTGCCTGGGGGACAGGGACAGGAAACACCATATATTTT. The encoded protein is CAWGTGTGNTIYF.

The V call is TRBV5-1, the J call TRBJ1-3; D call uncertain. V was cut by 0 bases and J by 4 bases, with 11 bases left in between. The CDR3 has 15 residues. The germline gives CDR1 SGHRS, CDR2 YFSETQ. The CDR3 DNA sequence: TGCGCCAGCAGCTTGGATACCGCTGGAGGAAACACCATATATTTT. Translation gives CASSLDTAGGNTIYF.

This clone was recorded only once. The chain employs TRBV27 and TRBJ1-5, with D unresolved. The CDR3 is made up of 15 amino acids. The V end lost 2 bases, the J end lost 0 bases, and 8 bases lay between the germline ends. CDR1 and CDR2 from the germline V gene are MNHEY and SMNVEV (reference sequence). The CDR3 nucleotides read TGTGCCAGCAGTTTAACTGGCTATAGCAATCAGCCCCAGCATTTT. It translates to CASSLTGYSNQPQHF.

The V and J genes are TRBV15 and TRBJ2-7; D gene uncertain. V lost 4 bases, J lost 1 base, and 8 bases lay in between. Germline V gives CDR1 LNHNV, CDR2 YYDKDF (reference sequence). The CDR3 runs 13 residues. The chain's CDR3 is CATSNPPSYEQYF. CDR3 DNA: TGTGCCACCAGCAACCCCCCATCCTACGAGCAGTACTTC.